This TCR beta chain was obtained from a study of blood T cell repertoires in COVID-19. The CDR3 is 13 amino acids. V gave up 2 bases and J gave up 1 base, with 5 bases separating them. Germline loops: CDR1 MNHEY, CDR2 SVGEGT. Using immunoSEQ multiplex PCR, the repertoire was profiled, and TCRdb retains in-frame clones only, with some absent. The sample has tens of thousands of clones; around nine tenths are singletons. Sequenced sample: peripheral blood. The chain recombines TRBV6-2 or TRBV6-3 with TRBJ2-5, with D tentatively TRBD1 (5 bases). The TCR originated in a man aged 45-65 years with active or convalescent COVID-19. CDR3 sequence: CASSYDSQETQYF. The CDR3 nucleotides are TGTGCCAGCAGTTACGACAGCCAAGAGACCCAGTACTTC.